Presented here are 2 T cell receptor beta chains from one specimen sequenced in a study of T cells in localized non-small cell lung cancer. Sequencing was performed with immunoSEQ multiplex PCR; in TCRdb, only in-frame clones are kept and a portion is missing. The sample shows approximately 32,000 clones, roughly 87% of them seen only once. Sequenced here: peripheral blood, sampled before any cancer treatment. The source of these receptors is a male donor at least 60 years old with stage III squamous cell lung carcinoma.

The chain links TRBV7-6 to TRBJ2-1, with TRBD2 matching over 8 bases. The CDR3 is 16 residues long. Germline CDR1 and CDR2: SGHVS and FNYEAQ. V lost 0 bases and J lost 6; bases outside the gene matches: 7. The CDR3: CASSLAGGLVFNEQFF. CDR3 bases: TGTGCCAGCAGCTTAGCCGGGGGACTAGTTTTCAATGAGCAGTTCTTC. The variable domain in full, with the rest retrieved from reference TRBV7-6 and TRBJ2-1, is GAGVSQSPRYKVTKRGQDVALRCDPISGHVSLYWYRQALGQGPEFLTYFNYEAQQDKSGLPNDRFSAERPEGSISTLTIQRTEQRDSAMYRCASSLAGGLVFNEQFFGPGTRLTVL.

The chain recombines TRBV11-2 with TRBJ2-7; no reliable D call. V lost 5 bases and J lost 1, with 3 bases in between. CDR3 length equals 11 residues. Germline V gene lookup returns CDR1 SGHAT and CDR2 FQNNGV. CDR3 sequence reads: CASSPSYEQYF. The CDR3 bases are TGTGCCAGCAGCCCTTCCTACGAGCAGTACTTC.